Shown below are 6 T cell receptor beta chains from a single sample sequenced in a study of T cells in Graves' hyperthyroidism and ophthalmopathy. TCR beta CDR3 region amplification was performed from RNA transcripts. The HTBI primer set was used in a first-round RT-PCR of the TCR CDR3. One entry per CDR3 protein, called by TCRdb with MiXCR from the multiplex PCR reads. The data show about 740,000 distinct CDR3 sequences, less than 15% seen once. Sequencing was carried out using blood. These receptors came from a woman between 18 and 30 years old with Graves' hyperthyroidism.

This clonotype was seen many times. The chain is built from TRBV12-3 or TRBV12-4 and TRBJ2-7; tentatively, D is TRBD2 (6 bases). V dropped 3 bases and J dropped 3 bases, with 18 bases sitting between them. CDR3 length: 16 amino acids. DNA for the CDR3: TGTGCCAGCAGTTTTCTCGGTGCTAGCGAAAACTACGAGCAGTACTTC. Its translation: CASSFLGASENYEQYF.

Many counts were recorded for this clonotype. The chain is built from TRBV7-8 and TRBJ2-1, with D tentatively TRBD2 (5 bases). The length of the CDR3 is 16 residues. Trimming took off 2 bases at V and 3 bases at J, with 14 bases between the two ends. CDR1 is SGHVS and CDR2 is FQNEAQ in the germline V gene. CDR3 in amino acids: CASSLLKRNLYNEQFF. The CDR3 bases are TGTGCCAGCAGCTTACTCAAGCGGAACCTCTACAATGAGCAGTTCTTC.

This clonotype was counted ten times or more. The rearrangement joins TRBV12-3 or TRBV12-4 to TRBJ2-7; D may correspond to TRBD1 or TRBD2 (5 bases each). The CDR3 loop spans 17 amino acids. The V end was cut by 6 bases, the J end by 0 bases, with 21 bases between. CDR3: CASSAGTFRKASYEQYF. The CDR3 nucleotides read TGTGCCAGCAGCGCCGGGACCTTCCGAAAGGCCTCCTACGAGCAGTACTTC.

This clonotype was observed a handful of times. The CDR3 region is CSAPFAGIQGEQYF. Here the CDR3 DNA reads TGCAGTGCTCCCTTTGCGGGAATCCAGGGAGAGCAGTACTTC. The chain combines TRBV20-1 with TRBJ2-7; D possibly corresponds to TRBD2 (6 bases). Looked up from germline, CDR1 is DFQATT and CDR2 is SNEGSKA (reference sequence). Trimming pared 5 bases from V and 7 bases from J, leaving 21 bases between. CDR3 size: 14 residues.

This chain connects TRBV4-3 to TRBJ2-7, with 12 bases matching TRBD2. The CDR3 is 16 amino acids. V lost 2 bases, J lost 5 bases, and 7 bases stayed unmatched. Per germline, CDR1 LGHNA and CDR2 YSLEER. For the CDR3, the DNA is TGCGCCAGCAGCCAAAGTAAACTAGCGGGAGGCAACGAGCAGTACTTC. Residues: CASSQSKLAGGNEQYF.

The CDR3, as DNA: TGTGCCAGCAGGATAGGGGGGATCTCACGTGAAAAACTGTTTTTT. Amino acid sequence: CASRIGGISREKLFF. V usage is TRBV7-2 and J usage is TRBJ1-4, with D possibly matching TRBD1 (6 bases). Trimming removed 6 bases at V and 7 bases at J, with 18 bases between. This CDR3 comprises 15 residues. Looked up from germline, CDR1 is SGHTA and CDR2 is FQGNSA.